This T cell receptor beta chain was identified in a study of blood T cell repertoires in COVID-19. In germline, CDR1 is SGHRS, CDR2 YFSETQ. With 5 bases removed from V and 2 bases from J, the gap between germline ends came to 13 bases. The CDR3 is 14 amino acids. Original analysis: By means of reference gene primer amplification, nucleated cell counts were estimated. Libraries were prepared by immunoSEQ multiplex PCR; TCRdb keeps only in-frame clonotypes and omits some of them. V, J and clone size are those of that table, while D and trimming were read from the DNA. The data contain tens of thousands of clones, approximately 90% of them singletons.

The clonotype was recovered from an older woman with active COVID-19. Input material: peripheral blood. The gene calls are TRBV5-1 and TRBJ2-5; D perhaps matches TRBD1 (6 bases). Written as DNA, the CDR3 is TGCGCCAGCAGAACAGGGACCAAACAAGAGACCCAGTACTTC. It encodes CASRTGTKQETQYF.